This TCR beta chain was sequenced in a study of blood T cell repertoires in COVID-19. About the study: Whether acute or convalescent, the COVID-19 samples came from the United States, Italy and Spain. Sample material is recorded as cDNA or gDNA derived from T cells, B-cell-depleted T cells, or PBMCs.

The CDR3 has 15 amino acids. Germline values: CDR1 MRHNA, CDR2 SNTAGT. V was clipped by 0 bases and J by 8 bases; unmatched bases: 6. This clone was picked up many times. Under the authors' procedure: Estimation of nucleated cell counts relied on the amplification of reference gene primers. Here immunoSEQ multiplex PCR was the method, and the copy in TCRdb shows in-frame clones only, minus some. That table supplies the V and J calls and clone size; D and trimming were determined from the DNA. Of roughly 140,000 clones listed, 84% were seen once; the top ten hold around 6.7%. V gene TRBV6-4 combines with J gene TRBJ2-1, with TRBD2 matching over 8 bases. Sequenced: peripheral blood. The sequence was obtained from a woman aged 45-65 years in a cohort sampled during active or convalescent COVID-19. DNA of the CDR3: TGTGCCAGCAGTGACTCGGCGGGGGGCCTAGATGAGCAGTTCTTC. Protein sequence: CASSDSAGGLDEQFF.